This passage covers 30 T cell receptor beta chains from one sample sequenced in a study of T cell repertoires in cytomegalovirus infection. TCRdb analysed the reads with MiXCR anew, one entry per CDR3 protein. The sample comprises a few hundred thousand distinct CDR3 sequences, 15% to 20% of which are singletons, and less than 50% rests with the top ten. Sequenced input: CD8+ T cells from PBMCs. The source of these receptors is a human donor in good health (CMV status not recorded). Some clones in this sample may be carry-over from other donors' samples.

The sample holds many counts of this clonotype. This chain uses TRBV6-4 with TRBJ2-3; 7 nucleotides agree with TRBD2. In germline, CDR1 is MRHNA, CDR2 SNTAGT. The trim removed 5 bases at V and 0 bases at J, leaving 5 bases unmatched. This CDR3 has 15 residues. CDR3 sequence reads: CASSRLADSTDTQYF. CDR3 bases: TGTGCCAGCAGTCGCCTAGCGGATAGCACAGATACGCAGTATTTT.

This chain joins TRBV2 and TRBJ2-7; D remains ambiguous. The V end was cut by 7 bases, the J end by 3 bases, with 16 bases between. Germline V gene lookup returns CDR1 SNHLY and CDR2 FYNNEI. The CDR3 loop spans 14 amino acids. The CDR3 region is CASTSPTVNYEQYF. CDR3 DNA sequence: TGTGCCAGCACCTCACCTACGGTGAACTACGAGCAGTACTTC.

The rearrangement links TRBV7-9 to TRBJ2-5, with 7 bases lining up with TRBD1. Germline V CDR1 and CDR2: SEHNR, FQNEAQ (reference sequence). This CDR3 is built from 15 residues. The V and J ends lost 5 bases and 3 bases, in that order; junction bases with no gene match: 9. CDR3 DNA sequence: TGTGCCAGCAGCCCACCCGGGACAGTGAAAGAGACCCAGTACTTC. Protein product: CASSPPGTVKETQYF.

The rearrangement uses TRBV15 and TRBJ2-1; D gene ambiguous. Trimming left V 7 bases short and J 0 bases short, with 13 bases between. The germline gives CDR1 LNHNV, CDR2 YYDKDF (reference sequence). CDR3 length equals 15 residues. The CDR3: CATKAGLDSYNEQFF. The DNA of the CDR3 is TGTGCCACCAAGGCTGGCTTGGACTCCTACAATGAGCAGTTCTTC.

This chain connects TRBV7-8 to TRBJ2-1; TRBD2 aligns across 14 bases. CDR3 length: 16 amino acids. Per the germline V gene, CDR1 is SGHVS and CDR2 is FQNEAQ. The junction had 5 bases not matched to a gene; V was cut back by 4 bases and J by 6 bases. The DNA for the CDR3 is TGTGCCAGCAGCTGGACTAGCGGGGGGCCGGGCAATGAGCAGTTCTTC. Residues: CASSWTSGGPGNEQFF.

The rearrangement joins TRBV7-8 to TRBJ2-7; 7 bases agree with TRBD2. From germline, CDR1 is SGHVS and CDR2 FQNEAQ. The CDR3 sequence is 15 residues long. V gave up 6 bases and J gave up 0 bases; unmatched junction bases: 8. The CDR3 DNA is TGTGCCAGCAGTGACGGGAGGCTAACCTCCTACGAGCAGTACTTC. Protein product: CASSDGRLTSYEQYF.

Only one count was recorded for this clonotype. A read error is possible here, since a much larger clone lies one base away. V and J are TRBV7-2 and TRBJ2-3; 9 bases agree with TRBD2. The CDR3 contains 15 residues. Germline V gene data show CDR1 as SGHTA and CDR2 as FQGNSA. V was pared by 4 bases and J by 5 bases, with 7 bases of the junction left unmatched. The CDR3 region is CASSSTSGPIDTQYF. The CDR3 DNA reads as TGTGCCAGCAGCTCGACTAGCGGCCCCATAGATACGCAGTATTTT.

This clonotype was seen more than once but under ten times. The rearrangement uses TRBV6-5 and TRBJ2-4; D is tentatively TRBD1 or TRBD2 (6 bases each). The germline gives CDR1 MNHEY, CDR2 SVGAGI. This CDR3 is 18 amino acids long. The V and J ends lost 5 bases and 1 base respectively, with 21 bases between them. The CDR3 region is CASSPGSPGGSAKNIQYF. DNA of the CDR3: TGTGCCAGCAGTCCCGGATCCCCCGGGGGCTCTGCCAAAAACATTCAGTACTTC.

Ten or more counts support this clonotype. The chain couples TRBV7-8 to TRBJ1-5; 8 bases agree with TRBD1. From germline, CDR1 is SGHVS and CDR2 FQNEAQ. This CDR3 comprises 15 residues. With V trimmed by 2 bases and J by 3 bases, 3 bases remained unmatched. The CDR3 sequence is CASSLQGATNQPQHF. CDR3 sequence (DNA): TGTGCCAGCAGCTTACAGGGGGCGACCAATCAGCCCCAGCATTTT.

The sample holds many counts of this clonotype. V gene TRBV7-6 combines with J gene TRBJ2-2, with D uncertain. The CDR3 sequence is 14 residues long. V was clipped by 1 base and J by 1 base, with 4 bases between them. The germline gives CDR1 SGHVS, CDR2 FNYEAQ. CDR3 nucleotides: TGTGCCAGCAGCTTAGTACGGAACACCGGGGAGCTGTTTTTT. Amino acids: CASSLVRNTGELFF.

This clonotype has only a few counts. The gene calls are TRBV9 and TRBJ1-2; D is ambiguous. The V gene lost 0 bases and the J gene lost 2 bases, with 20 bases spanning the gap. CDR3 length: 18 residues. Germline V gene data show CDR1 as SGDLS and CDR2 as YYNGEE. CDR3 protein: CASSVAVGSGRKNYGYTF. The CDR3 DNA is TGTGCCAGCAGCGTAGCTGTCGGTTCCGGACGGAAAAACTATGGCTACACCTTC.

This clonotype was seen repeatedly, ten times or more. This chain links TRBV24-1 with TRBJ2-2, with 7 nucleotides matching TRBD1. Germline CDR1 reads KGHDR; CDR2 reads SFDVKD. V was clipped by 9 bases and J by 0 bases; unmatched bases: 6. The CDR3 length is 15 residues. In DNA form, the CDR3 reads TGTGCCACCCGGTCGGGACAGACGAACACCGGGGAGCTGTTTTTT. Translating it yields CATRSGQTNTGELFF.

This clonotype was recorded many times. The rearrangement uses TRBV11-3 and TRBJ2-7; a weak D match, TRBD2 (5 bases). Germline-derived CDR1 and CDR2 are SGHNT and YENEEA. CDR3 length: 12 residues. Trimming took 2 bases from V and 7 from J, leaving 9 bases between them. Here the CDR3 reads CASSLSPGEQYF. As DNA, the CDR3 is TGTGCCAGCAGCTTATCGCCGGGGGAGCAGTACTTC.

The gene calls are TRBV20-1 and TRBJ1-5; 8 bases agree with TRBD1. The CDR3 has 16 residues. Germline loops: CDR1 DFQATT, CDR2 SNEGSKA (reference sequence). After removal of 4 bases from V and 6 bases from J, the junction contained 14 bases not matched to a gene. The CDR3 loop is CSATRTGRGLSQPQHF. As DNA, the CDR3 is TGCAGTGCTACTCGGACAGGGAGGGGTTTGAGTCAGCCCCAGCATTTT.

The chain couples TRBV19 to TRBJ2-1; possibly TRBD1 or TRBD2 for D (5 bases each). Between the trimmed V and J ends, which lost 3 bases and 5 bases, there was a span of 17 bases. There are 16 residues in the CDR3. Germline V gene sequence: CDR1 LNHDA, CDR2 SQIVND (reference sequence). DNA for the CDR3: TGTGCCAGTAGTATCCTCAGGGACGGCATGAACAATGAGCAGTTCTTC. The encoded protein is CASSILRDGMNNEQFF.

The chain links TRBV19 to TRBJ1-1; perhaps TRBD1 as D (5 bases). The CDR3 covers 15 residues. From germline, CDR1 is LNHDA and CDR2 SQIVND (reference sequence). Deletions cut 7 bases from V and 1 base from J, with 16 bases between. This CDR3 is CASKALGRANTEAFF. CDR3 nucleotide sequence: TGTGCCAGTAAGGCGTTGGGCAGGGCGAACACTGAAGCTTTCTTT. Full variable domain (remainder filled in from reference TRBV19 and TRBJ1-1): DGGITQSPKYLFRKEGQNVTLSCEQNLNHDAMYWYRQDPGQGLRLIYYSQIVNDFQKGDIAEGYSVSREKKESFPLTVTSAQKNPTAFYLCASKALGRANTEAFFGQGTRLTVV.

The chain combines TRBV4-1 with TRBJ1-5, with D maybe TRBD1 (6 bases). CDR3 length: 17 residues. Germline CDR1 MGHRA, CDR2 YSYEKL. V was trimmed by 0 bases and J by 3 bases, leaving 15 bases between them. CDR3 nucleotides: TGCGCCAGCAGCCAAGAGGGCTCAGGGGTAGTCAATCAGCCCCAGCATTTT. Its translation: CASSQEGSGVVNQPQHF.

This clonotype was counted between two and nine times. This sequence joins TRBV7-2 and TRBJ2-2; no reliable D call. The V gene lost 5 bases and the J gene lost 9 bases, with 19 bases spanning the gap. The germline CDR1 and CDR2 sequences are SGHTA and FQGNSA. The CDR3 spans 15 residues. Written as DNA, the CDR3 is TGTGCCAGCAGCACCAGGTCGTCGGTTACCAGGGAGCTGTTTTTT. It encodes CASSTRSSVTRELFF.

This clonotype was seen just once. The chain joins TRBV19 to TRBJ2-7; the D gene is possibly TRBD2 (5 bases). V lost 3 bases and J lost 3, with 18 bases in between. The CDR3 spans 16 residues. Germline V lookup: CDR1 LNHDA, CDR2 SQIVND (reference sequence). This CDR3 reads CASSIGSGLADYEQYF. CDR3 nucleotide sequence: TGTGCCAGTAGTATCGGCAGCGGCCTGGCAGACTACGAGCAGTACTTC.

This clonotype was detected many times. For the CDR3, the DNA is TGTGCCAGCAGCTTTCTTTCCTCCTACGCCGAGCAGTACTTC. As protein: CASSFLSSYAEQYF. The rearrangement uses TRBV7-9 and TRBJ2-7; D gene ambiguous. The germline V gene has CDR1 SEHNR and CDR2 FQNEAQ (reference sequence). This CDR3 is 14 amino acids long. V lost 3 bases and J lost 6, with 15 bases in between. Variable domain in full (rest from reference TRBV7-9 and TRBJ2-7): DTGVSQNPRHKITKRGQNVTFRCDPISEHNRLYWYRQTLGQGPEFLTYFQNEAQLEKSRLLSDRFSAERPKGSFSTLEIQRTEQGDSAMYLCASSFLSSYAEQYFGPGTRLTVT.

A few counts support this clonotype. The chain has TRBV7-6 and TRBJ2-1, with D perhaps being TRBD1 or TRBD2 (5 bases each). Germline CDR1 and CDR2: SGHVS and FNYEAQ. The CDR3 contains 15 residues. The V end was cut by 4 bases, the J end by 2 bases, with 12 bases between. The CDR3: CASSSPGRTYNEQFF. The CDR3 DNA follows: TGTGCCAGCAGCTCTCCGGGACGAACCTACAATGAGCAGTTCTTC.

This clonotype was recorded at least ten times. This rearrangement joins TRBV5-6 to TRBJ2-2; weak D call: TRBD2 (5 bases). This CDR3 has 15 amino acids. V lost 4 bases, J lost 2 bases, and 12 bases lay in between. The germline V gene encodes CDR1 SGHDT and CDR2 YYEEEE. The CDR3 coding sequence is TGTGCCAGCAGCAAGAGGGCCCTTAACACCGGGGAGCTGTTTTTT. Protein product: CASSKRALNTGELFF.

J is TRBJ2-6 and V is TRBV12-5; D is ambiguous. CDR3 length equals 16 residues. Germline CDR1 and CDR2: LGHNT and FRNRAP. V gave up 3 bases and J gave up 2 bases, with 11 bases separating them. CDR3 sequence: CASGLNPGAGANVLTF. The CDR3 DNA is TGTGCTAGTGGTTTAAACCCGGGCGCTGGGGCCAACGTCCTGACTTTC. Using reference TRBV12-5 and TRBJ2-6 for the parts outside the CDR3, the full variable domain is DARVTQTPRHKVTEMGQEVTMRCQPILGHNTVFWYRQTMMQGLELLAYFRNRAPLDDSGMPKDRFSAEMPDATLATLKIQPSEPRDSAVYFCASGLNPGAGANVLTFGAGSRLTVL.

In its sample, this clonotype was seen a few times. The CDR3 sequence: CASSLSADTQYF. CDR3 DNA sequence: TGTGCCAGCAGCTTATCGGCGGATACGCAGTATTTT. The V gene is TRBV7-9, the J gene TRBJ2-3; D ambiguous. The germline V gene encodes CDR1 SEHNR and CDR2 FQNEAQ (reference sequence). This CDR3 is 12 amino acids long. V dropped 2 bases and J dropped 6 bases, with 6 bases sitting between them.

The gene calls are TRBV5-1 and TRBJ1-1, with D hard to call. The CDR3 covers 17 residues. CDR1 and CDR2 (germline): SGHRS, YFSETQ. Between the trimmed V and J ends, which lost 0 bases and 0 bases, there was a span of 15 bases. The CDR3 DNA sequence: TGCGCCAGCAGCTTGGCTATAAACTCTGGGGTGAACACTGAAGCTTTCTTT. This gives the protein CASSLAINSGVNTEAFF. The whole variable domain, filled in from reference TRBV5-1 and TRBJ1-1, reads KAGVTQTPRYLIKTRGQQVTLSCSPISGHRSVSWYQQTPGQGLQFLFEYFSETQRNKGNFPGRFSGRQFSNSRSEMNVSTLELGDSALYLCASSLAINSGVNTEAFFGQGTRLTVV.

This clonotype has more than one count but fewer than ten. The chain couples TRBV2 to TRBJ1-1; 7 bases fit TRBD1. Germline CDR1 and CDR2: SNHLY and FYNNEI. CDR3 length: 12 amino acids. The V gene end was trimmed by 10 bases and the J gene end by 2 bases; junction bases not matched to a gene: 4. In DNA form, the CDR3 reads TGTGCCACGGGACAGAAAAACACTGAAGCTTTCTTT. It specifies CATGQKNTEAFF.

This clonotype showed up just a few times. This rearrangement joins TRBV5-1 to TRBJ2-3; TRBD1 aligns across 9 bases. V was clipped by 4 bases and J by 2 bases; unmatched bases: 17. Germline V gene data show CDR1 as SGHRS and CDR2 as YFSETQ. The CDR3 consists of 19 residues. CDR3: CASSRNGPPGQGTTDTQYF. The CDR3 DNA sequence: TGCGCCAGCAGCCGCAACGGACCACCGGGACAGGGAACCACAGATACGCAGTATTTT.

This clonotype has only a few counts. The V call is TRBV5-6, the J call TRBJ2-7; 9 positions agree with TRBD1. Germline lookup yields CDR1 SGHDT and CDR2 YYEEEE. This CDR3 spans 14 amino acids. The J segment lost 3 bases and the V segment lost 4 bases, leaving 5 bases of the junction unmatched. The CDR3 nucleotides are TGTGCCAGCAGCATTGGACAGGGGTTCTACGAGCAGTACTTC. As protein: CASSIGQGFYEQYF.

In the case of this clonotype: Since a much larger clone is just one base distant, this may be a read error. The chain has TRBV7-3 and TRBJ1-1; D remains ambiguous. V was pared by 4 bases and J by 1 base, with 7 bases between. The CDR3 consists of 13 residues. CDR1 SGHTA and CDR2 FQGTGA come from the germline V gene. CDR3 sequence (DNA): TGTGCCAGCAGCTCCATGGGGAACACTGAAGCTTTCTTT. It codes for CASSSMGNTEAFF.

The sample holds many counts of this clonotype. The DNA for the CDR3 is TGTGCCAGCACGGGGGGGAGCAATGAGCAGTTCTTC. Translation: CASTGGSNEQFF. The chain recombines TRBV7-6 with TRBJ2-1; TRBD2 agrees at 8 bases. The V gene's germline CDR1 is SGHVS and CDR2 FNYEAQ. The CDR3 is 12 amino acids. Unmatched junction bases numbered 2, after V lost 7 bases and J lost 6 bases.